Shown below are 21 T cell receptor beta chains from a single sample sequenced in a study of CD8 T cells in ankylosing spondylitis. Each CDR3 protein is one row after TCRdb ran MiXCR on the 5' RACE reads. Of around 300,000 distinct CDR3 sequences listed, approximately 10% were seen once; the top ten hold 9.1%. Sequencing was performed on blood, either unsorted or a sorted T cell fraction (not recorded which). These receptors were collected from a female donor with ankylosing spondylitis or in good health (not recorded which).

The sample holds a few counts of this clonotype. The chain couples TRBV12-3 or TRBV12-4 to TRBJ2-7; the D gene is possibly TRBD2 (6 bases). Trimming removed 5 bases at V and 4 bases at J, with 12 bases between. The CDR3 is made up of 13 amino acids. CDR3: CASSPPGDYEQYF. The CDR3 DNA follows: TGTGCCAGCAGTCCACCGGGAGATTACGAGCAGTACTTC.

This clonotype was counted at least ten times. J is TRBJ1-2 and V is TRBV10-3; D gene ambiguous. Germline CDR1 ENHRY, CDR2 SYGVKD. Deletions cut 6 bases from V and 1 base from J, with 21 bases between. The CDR3 covers 17 residues. In DNA form, the CDR3 reads TGTGCCATCAGAATCGGCTCCCCACAGAGTATTAACTATGGCTACACCTTC. Amino acids: CAIRIGSPQSINYGYTF.

The rearrangement links TRBV20-1 to TRBJ1-2; 8 bases align to TRBD1. V lost 8 bases and J lost 1; bases outside the gene matches: 15. The germline V gene encodes CDR1 DFQATT and CDR2 SNEGSKA (reference sequence). CDR3 size: 16 residues. CDR3 region: CSCRPQGATFNYGYTF. As DNA, the CDR3 is TGCAGTTGCCGACCCCAGGGGGCAACGTTTAACTATGGCTACACCTTC.

This clonotype was observed a single time. With a much larger clone just one base away, this may be a read error. The conserved final phenylalanine or tryptophan is absent from the CDR3, which likely points to a read error. The chain combines TRBV12-3 or TRBV12-4 with TRBJ2-7, with 7 bases identical to TRBD1. Trimming at V came to 6 bases and at J to 4 bases, leaving 6 bases not matched to a gene. The CDR3 runs to 13 residues. CDR3 amino acids: CASRLTGVYEQYL. For the CDR3, the DNA is TGTGCCAGCAGATTAACAGGGGTATACGAGCAGTACTTG.

This clonotype showed up many times. The chain has TRBV12-3 or TRBV12-4 and TRBJ2-7, with 10 bases identical to TRBD2. The CDR3 contains 14 residues. The V gene end was trimmed by 7 bases and the J gene end by 6 bases; junction bases not matched to a gene: 9. CDR3 sequence: CASNIAGGLSEQYF. As DNA, the CDR3 is TGTGCCAGCAATATAGCGGGGGGACTTTCCGAGCAGTACTTC.

Many counts were recorded for this clonotype. DNA of the CDR3: TGTGCCAGCAGCCTCCGGTTGGGGACTGAAGCTTTCTTT. It is translated as CASSLRLGTEAFF. This chain connects TRBV7-2 to TRBJ1-1; D is unresolved. V was trimmed by 5 bases and J by 5 bases, leaving 12 bases between them. Germline assignment: CDR1 SGHTA and CDR2 FQGNSA. The CDR3 has 13 residues.

In this sample, this clonotype turned up a few times. The genes are TRBV28 and TRBJ2-7; TRBD1 agrees at 9 bases. The germline V gene encodes CDR1 MDHEN and CDR2 SYDVKM. The CDR3 length is 16 residues. V was clipped by 1 base and J by 5 bases; unmatched bases: 9. The CDR3 bases are TGTGCCAGCAGTTTATTATTTCCGGGACAGGGTAACGAGCAGTACTTC. Its translation: CASSLLFPGQGNEQYF.

This chain links TRBV28 with TRBJ1-2; D perhaps matches TRBD1 (5 bases). Germline V gives CDR1 MDHEN, CDR2 SYDVKM. The CDR3 loop spans 18 amino acids. Trimming shortened V by 6 bases and J by 4 bases, and 27 bases separated the two germline ends. The DNA for the CDR3 is TGTGCCAGCAGCACGGGGGGATACTCCGGGAGTAACCCCTATGGCTACACCTTC. Residues: CASSTGGYSGSNPYGYTF.

Notes on this clonotype: Being one base from a much bigger clone, this may be a read error. The V gene is TRBV12-3 or TRBV12-4, the J gene TRBJ2-4; D remains unclear. Trimming left V 6 bases short and J 7 bases short, with 10 bases between. CDR3 size: 12 residues. This CDR3 reads CASSPASNIQYF. CDR3 nucleotides: TGTGCCAGCAGCCCTGCCTCCAACATTCAGTACTTC.

This clonotype was detected many times. The V and J genes are TRBV27 and TRBJ1-2; D might be TRBD1 (6 bases). V was shortened by 0 bases and J by 5 bases, with 13 bases between the two germline ends. The CDR3 has 15 amino acids. Germline CDR1 MNHEY, CDR2 SMNVEV (reference sequence). In DNA form, the CDR3 reads TGTGCCAGCAGTTTATCGACGGGGACACGTTATGGCTACACCTTC. Protein: CASSLSTGTRYGYTF.

The table lists this clonotype with a few counts. The chain has TRBV7-9 and TRBJ2-7; D not resolved. Trimming removed 5 bases at V and 3 bases at J, with 17 bases between. The V gene's germline CDR1 is SEHNR and CDR2 FQNEAQ (reference sequence). This CDR3 contains 15 residues. CDR3: CASSRSGAHHYEQYF. In DNA, the CDR3 is TGTGCCAGCAGCAGATCAGGCGCCCACCACTACGAGCAGTACTTC.

There are many counts of this clonotype. The rearrangement uses TRBV5-1 and TRBJ2-2; 11 bases are a match to TRBD2. The V gene's germline CDR1 is SGHRS and CDR2 YFSETQ. Losses at the gene ends were 1 base for V and 5 bases for J; bases not matched to a gene: 16. The length of the CDR3 is 20 residues. The DNA of the CDR3 is TGCGCCAGCAGCTTGAGGATGGAGCTAGCGGGAGGCATAGGTACCGGGGAGCTGTTTTTT. It is translated as CASSLRMELAGGIGTGELFF.

The V and J genes are TRBV9 and TRBJ2-6; TRBD2 might be the D (5 bases). The germline V gene has CDR1 SGDLS and CDR2 YYNGEE. Trimming took off 0 bases at V and 12 bases at J, with 19 bases between the two ends. The CDR3 runs to 16 residues. The CDR3 is CASSVAPGSLSAVLTF. CDR3 bases: TGTGCCAGCAGCGTAGCCCCGGGGTCATTGTCGGCCGTCCTGACTTTC.

This clonotype showed up many times. The chain links TRBV4-2 to TRBJ1-1, with 7 bases matching TRBD1. The CDR3 is 17 amino acids. Germline V gene lookup returns CDR1 LGHNA and CDR2 YNFKEQ. V trimming: 1 base; J trimming: 4 bases; junction bases outside the gene matches: 12. The CDR3: CASSQGNTGAGGTEAFF. The CDR3 DNA is TGTGCCAGCAGCCAAGGGAATACAGGGGCGGGAGGCACTGAAGCTTTCTTT.

This clonotype was counted ten times or more. This CDR3 reads CASSVELFIGTEAFF. In DNA, the CDR3 is TGTGCCAGCAGCGTAGAGCTATTTATCGGGACTGAAGCTTTCTTT. The chain combines TRBV9 with TRBJ1-1, with no clear D. The CDR3 contains 15 residues. V gave up 0 bases and J gave up 5 bases, with 14 bases separating them. CDR1 is SGDLS and CDR2 is YYNGEE in the germline V gene.

This clonotype came up many times. The chain is built from TRBV20-1 and TRBJ2-1; D uncertain. Germline V gives CDR1 DFQATT, CDR2 SNEGSKA (reference sequence). This CDR3 spans 13 amino acids. With 1 base removed from V and 2 bases from J, the gap between germline ends came to 6 bases. CDR3 sequence reads: CSARVSTYNEQFF. CDR3 in DNA: TGCAGTGCTAGAGTCAGTACCTACAATGAGCAGTTCTTC.

This clonotype has at least ten counts. CDR3 coding DNA: TGTGCCAGCAGTTACTCGAACCCTAGCGGGAGTCGTCGGACCGGGGAGCTGTTTTTT. It is translated as CASSYSNPSGSRRTGELFF. The genes are TRBV6-5 and TRBJ2-2, with TRBD2 matching 10 bases. Germline V gene lookup returns CDR1 MNHEY and CDR2 SVGAGI. The CDR3 loop spans 19 amino acids. The J segment lost 5 bases and the V segment lost 0 bases, leaving 12 bases of the junction unmatched.

V is TRBV5-1 and J is TRBJ1-4; 7 bases agree with TRBD1. The CDR3 contains 15 residues. Looked up from germline, CDR1 is SGHRS and CDR2 is YFSETQ. Trimming took 4 bases from V and 4 from J; bases not matched to a gene: 7. This CDR3 is CASSAGQLLNEKLFF. The CDR3, as DNA: TGCGCCAGCAGCGCGGGACAGTTACTTAATGAAAAACTGTTTTTT. Based on the CDR3 plus reference TRBV5-1 and TRBJ1-4, the full variable domain is KAGVTQTPRYLIKTRGQQVTLSCSPISGHRSVSWYQQTPGQGLQFLFEYFSETQRNKGNFPGRFSGRQFSNSRSEMNVSTLELGDSALYLCASSAGQLLNEKLFFGSGTQLSVL.

This chain uses TRBV9 with TRBJ2-2, with D perhaps TRBD1 or TRBD2 (5 bases each). The germline gives CDR1 SGDLS, CDR2 YYNGEE. V was pared by 4 bases and J by 9 bases, with 16 bases between. The CDR3 is 14 residues long. The chain's CDR3 is CASSPGPRGRELFF. The CDR3 DNA reads as TGTGCCAGCAGCCCTGGCCCCCGGGGCAGGGAGCTGTTTTTT.

This clonotype appeared once. This chain uses TRBV6-1 with TRBJ1-4, with TRBD1 as a possible D gene (5 bases). The V end was cut by 8 bases, the J end by 8 bases, with 18 bases between. Germline lookup yields CDR1 MNHNS and CDR2 SASEGT. The CDR3 consists of 14 residues. The CDR3 DNA follows: TGTGCCAGCGGGGACTCATGGGGTAACGAAAAACTGTTTTTT. It is translated as CASGDSWGNEKLFF.

The chain joins TRBV6-2 or TRBV6-3 to TRBJ2-5; 9 bases are shared with TRBD2. This CDR3 has 15 amino acids. The V segment lost 6 bases and the J segment 5 bases; nucleotides outside the gene matches: 10. The germline V gene has CDR1 MNHEY and CDR2 SVGEGT. The CDR3 is CASSLTSGSTETQYF. The CDR3 region has the DNA TGTGCCAGCAGCCTGACTAGCGGATCGACGGAGACCCAGTACTTC.